This T cell receptor (beta chain) was captured in a study of blood T cell repertoires in COVID-19. About the research overall: Samples of COVID-19 (acute and convalescent) were obtained from the United States, Italy and Spain.

In the original workflow: Scientists estimated how many nucleated cells there were by amplifying reference gene primers. The repertoire was sequenced with immunoSEQ multiplex PCR; TCRdb's copy has only in-frame clones and lacks some. V and J calls and clone size are given by that table; D and trimming were obtained from the DNA. The sample lists 150,000 or so clones; 80% to 90% were seen once. This CDR3 contains 15 residues. Germline values: CDR1 LNHDA, CDR2 SQIVND (reference sequence). V was shortened by 3 bases and J by 2 bases, with 12 bases between the two germline ends. The TCR comes from a middle-aged man who had recovered from COVID-19. The V call is TRBV19, the J call TRBJ2-3, with a tentative D call TRBD1 (5 bases). Source material: peripheral blood. The DNA of the CDR3 is TGTGCCAGTAGTATCAAAGGGGCCGTCACAGATACGCAGTATTTT. The encoded protein is CASSIKGAVTDTQYF.